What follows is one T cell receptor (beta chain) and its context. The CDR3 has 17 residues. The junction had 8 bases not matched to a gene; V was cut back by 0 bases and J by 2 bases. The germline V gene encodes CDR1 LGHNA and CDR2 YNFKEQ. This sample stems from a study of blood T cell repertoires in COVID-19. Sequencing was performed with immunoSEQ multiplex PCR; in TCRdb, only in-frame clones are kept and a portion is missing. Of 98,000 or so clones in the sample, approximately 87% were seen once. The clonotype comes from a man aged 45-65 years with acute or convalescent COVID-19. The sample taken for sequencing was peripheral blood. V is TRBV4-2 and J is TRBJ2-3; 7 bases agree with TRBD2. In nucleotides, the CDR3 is TGTGCCAGCAGCCAAGATGGGTTAGCGGGTCACACAGATACGCAGTATTTT. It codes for CASSQDGLAGHTDTQYF.